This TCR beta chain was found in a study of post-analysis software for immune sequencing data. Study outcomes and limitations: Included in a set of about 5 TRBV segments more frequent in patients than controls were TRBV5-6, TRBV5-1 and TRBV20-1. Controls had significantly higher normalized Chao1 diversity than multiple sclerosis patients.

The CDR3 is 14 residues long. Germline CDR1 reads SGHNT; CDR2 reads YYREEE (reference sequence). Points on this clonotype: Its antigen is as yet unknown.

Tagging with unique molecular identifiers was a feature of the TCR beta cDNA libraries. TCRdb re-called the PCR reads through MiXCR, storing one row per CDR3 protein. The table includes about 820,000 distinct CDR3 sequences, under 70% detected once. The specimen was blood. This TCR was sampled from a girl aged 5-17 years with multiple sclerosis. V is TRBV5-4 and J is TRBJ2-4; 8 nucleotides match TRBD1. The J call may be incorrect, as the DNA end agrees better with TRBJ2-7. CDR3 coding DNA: TGTGCCAGCAGCTCCCGGACAGGGTCCCACGAGCAGTACTTC. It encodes CASSSRTGSHEQYF.